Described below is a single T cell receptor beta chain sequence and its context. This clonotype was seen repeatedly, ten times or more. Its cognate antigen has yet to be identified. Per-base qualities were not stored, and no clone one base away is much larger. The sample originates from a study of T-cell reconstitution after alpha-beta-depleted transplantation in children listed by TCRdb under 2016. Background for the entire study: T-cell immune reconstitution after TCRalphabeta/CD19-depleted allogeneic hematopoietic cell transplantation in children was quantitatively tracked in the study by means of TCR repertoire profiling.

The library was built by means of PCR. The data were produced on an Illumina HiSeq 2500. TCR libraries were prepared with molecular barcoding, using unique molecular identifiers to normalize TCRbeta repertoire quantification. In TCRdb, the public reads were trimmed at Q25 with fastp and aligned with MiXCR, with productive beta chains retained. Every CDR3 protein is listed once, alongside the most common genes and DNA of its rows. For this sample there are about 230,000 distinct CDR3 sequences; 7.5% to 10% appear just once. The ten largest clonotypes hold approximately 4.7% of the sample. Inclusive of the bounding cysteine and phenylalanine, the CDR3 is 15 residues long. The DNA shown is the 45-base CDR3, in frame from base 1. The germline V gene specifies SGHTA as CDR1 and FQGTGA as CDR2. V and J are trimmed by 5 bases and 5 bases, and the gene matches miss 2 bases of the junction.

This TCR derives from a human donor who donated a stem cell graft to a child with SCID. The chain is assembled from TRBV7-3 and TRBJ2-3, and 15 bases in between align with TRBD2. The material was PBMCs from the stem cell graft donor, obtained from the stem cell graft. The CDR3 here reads CASSPGLAGGDTQYF. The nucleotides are TGTGCCAGCAGCCCGGGACTAGCGGGGGGAGATACGCAGTATTTT.